A single sample gave rise to the 14 T cell receptor beta chains below, sequenced in a study of cytomegalovirus exposure and HLA in healthy donors. PCR employed 60 Vbeta and 13 Jbeta primers. TCRdb's table, derived via immunoSEQ multiplex PCR, lists solely in-frame clones and lacks some. Of under 150,000 clones listed, more than 80% are singletons. The specimen sequenced was PBMCs. The receptors come from a woman between 35 and 50 years old in good health and CMV-seropositive.

The chain couples TRBV7-9 to TRBJ2-7, with a possible D match to TRBD2 (5 bases). This CDR3 region has 15 residues. The ends were cut back, 2 bases at V and 5 bases at J, with 16 bases in the middle. Per the germline V gene, CDR1 is SEHNR and CDR2 is FQNEAQ (reference sequence). The CDR3 loop is CASSLNLGVGHEQYF. Here the CDR3 DNA reads TGTGCCAGCAGCTTAAATTTGGGAGTGGGCCACGAGCAGTACTTC.

The chain joins TRBV7-8 to TRBJ1-2; 8 nucleotides match TRBD1. The trim removed 3 bases at V and 4 bases at J, leaving 1 base unmatched. Germline CDR1 SGHVS, CDR2 FQNEAQ. This CDR3 contains 13 residues. This CDR3 is CASSFGQGYGYTF. The CDR3 region has the DNA TGTGCCAGCAGCTTTGGACAGGGCTATGGCTACACCTTC.

V gene TRBV12-5 combines with J gene TRBJ1-6; 7 nucleotides align to TRBD1. CDR3 length: 13 residues. Germline trimming cut 6 bases from V and 7 bases from J; bases unmatched to any gene: 3. Looked up from germline, CDR1 is LGHNT and CDR2 is FRNRAP. CDR3 protein: CASGRDSNSPLHF. CDR3 nucleotides: TGTGCTAGTGGACGGGACAGCAATTCACCCCTCCACTTT.

The rearrangement links TRBV6-1 to TRBJ1-1, with 9 bases aligning to TRBD1. CDR1 MNHNS and CDR2 SASEGT come from the germline V gene. The CDR3 sequence is 15 residues long. The ends lost 3 bases at V and 4 bases at J; junction bases unmatched: 6. The DNA for the CDR3 is TGTGCCAGCAGTGATCCGGGACAGGGACCCACTGAAGCTTTCTTT. As protein: CASSDPGQGPTEAFF.

This clone was observed a single time. This chain links TRBV15 with TRBJ1-2; D may be TRBD1 (5 bases). Germline-derived CDR1 and CDR2 are LNHNV and YYDKDF (reference sequence). Deletions cut 0 bases from V and 3 bases from J, with 11 bases between. The CDR3 extends over 15 amino acids. For the CDR3, the DNA is TGTGCCACCAGCAGAGATGCGGCCAGGGACTATGGCTACACCTTC. It translates to CATSRDAARDYGYTF.

The rearrangement joins TRBV11-2 to TRBJ2-7; D might be TRBD2 (6 bases). The germline CDR1 and CDR2 sequences are SGHAT and FQNNGV. The V gene lost 2 bases and the J gene lost 4 bases, with 9 bases spanning the gap. The CDR3 consists of 13 residues. The chain's CDR3 is CASSLFGGYEQYF. As DNA, the CDR3 is TGTGCCAGCAGCTTATTCGGGGGTTACGAGCAGTACTTC.

This rearrangement joins TRBV27 to TRBJ1-1, with D perhaps matching TRBD1 (6 bases). Germline lookup yields CDR1 MNHEY and CDR2 SMNVEV (reference sequence). Trimming stripped 4 bases from V and 11 bases from J, with 11 bases between. The CDR3 is made up of 11 amino acids. This CDR3 is CASSWAGAAFF. The CDR3 DNA sequence: TGTGCCAGCAGTTGGGCAGGGGCGGCTTTCTTT.

This rearrangement joins TRBV7-3 to TRBJ1-1, with 7 bases matching TRBD1. Germline assignment: CDR1 SGHTA and CDR2 FQGTGA. Trimming cost V 1 base and J 1 base; bases outside gene matches: 3. This CDR3 is built from 15 residues. CDR3 sequence reads: CASSLIPGGNTEAFF. The CDR3 DNA reads as TGTGCCAGCAGCTTAATCCCAGGGGGGAACACTGAAGCTTTCTTT.

This chain links TRBV5-1 with TRBJ2-7; the match to TRBD1 covers 8 bases. Germline V gene data show CDR1 as SGHRS and CDR2 as YFSETQ. CDR3 length: 13 residues. Unmatched junction bases numbered 12, after V lost 4 bases and J lost 12 bases. The CDR3 loop reads CASSHRTGREPYF. Written as DNA, the CDR3 is TGCGCCAGCAGCCACCGGACAGGGCGGGAACCGTACTTC.

The DNA for the CDR3 is TGTGCCAGCAGTTTATCACATACGGGGAGGGAGCAGTACTTC. Amino acid sequence: CASSLSHTGREQYF. This chain connects TRBV28 to TRBJ2-7; tentatively, D is TRBD2 (6 bases). Germline values: CDR1 MDHEN, CDR2 SYDVKM. V was cut by 1 base and J by 7 bases, with 14 bases left in between. This CDR3 spans 14 amino acids. The full variable domain, its missing parts supplied by reference TRBV28 and TRBJ2-7, is DVKVTQSSRYLVKRTGEKVFLECVQDMDHENMFWYRQDPGLGLRLIYFSYDVKMKEKGDIPEGYSVSREKKERFSLILESASTNQTSMYLCASSLSHTGREQYFGPGTRLTVT.

This clone was observed a single time. This chain uses TRBV7-9 with TRBJ1-1, with D uncertain. Trimming left V 4 bases short and J 3 bases short, with 3 bases between. Germline-derived CDR1 and CDR2 are SEHNR and FQNEAQ (reference sequence). The CDR3 runs to 11 residues. In DNA, the CDR3 is TGTGCCAGCAGCTCATACACTGAAGCTTTCTTT. Protein sequence: CASSSYTEAFF.

This clone was picked up one time. V and J are TRBV7-7 and TRBJ1-1, with D uncertain. The germline V gene has CDR1 SSHAT and CDR2 FNYEAQ (reference sequence). The CDR3 contains 13 residues. CDR3 bases: TGTGCTGGCAGCTTAACTGAATGGACTGAAGCTTTCTTT. Its translation: CAGSLTEWTEAFF.

This clone was counted only a few times. This sample also contains other DNA sequences that code for the same CDR3. The gene calls are TRBV4-1 and TRBJ1-4; no reliable D call. Germline V gene sequence: CDR1 MGHRA, CDR2 YSYEKL. Between the trimmed V and J ends, which lost 2 bases and 5 bases, there was a span of 6 bases. CDR3 length equals 13 residues. The CDR3 DNA reads TGCGCCAGCAGCCAATGGCGGAATGAAAAACTGTTTTTT. This gives the protein CASSQWRNEKLFF.

The chain is built from TRBV11-2 and TRBJ2-3; no definite D call. CDR1 is SGHAT, CDR2 FQNNGV, per germline. This CDR3 spans 12 amino acids. Trimming shortened V by 5 bases and J by 4 bases, and 7 bases separated the two germline ends. The CDR3 DNA sequence: TGTGCCAGCAGCCCCAATCCAGATACGCAGTATTTT. This sequence encodes CASSPNPDTQYF.